Following are 27 T cell receptor beta chains from one sample sequenced in a study of blood T cell repertoires in COVID-19. Assay: immunoSEQ multiplex PCR; the TCRdb copy retains only in-frame clones and omits some. The data contain about 69,000 clones, approximately 86% of them singletons. Sequenced input: peripheral blood. These receptors all come from a middle-aged man with COVID-19, enrolled during active disease.

The rearrangement links TRBV4-2 to TRBJ1-1; 7 bases are a match to TRBD1. This CDR3 region has 15 residues. The germline V gene has CDR1 LGHNA and CDR2 YNFKEQ. J lost 1 base, V lost 3 bases, and 5 bases had no gene match. The CDR3 loop is CASSQVPGGNTEAFF. CDR3 in DNA: TGTGCCAGCAGCCAGGTCCCAGGGGGGAACACTGAAGCTTTCTTT.

CDR3 sequence reads: CASSQRQGYHGYTF. The CDR3 DNA reads as TGTGCCAGCAGCCAGAGACAGGGGTATCATGGCTACACCTTC. The rearrangement links TRBV3-1 (or the pseudogene TRBV3-2) to TRBJ1-2; TRBD1 matches 8 bases. The CDR3 is 14 residues long. Trimming at V came to 3 bases and at J to 6 bases, leaving 6 bases not matched to a gene. CDR1 is LGHDT and CDR2 is YNNKEL in the germline V gene (reference sequence).

V is TRBV7-2 and J is TRBJ2-7; tentative D call: TRBD1 (6 bases). Germline V lookup: CDR1 SGHTA, CDR2 FQGNSA. V was clipped by 6 bases and J by 4 bases, with 16 bases between them. The CDR3 contains 14 residues. Here the CDR3 reads CASRPLTGLYEQYF. CDR3 nucleotides: TGTGCCAGCAGGCCTTTAACAGGGTTATACGAGCAGTACTTC. Using reference TRBV7-2 and TRBJ2-7 for the parts outside the CDR3, the full variable domain is GAGVSQSPSNKVTEKGKDVELRCDPISGHTALYWYRQSLGQGLEFLIYFQGNSAPDKSGLPSDRFSAERTGGSVSTLTIQRTQQEDSAVYLCASRPLTGLYEQYFGPGTRLTVT.

V is TRBV27 and J is TRBJ2-6, with D uncertain. V lost 10 bases and J lost 4, with 11 bases in between. Germline CDR1 reads MNHEY; CDR2 reads SMNVEV (reference sequence). The CDR3 has 13 residues. The CDR3, as DNA: TGTGCCACCCCGGTATTCGGGGCCAACGTCCTGACTTTC. Its translation: CATPVFGANVLTF.

The chain carries TRBV27 and TRBJ2-7; 7 nucleotides match TRBD1. V shed 6 bases, J shed 2 bases, and the junction held 25 bases outside the gene matches. Germline V lookup: CDR1 MNHEY, CDR2 SMNVEV (reference sequence). The CDR3 has 20 amino acids. This chain's CDR3 is CASRAKYTTGAVPTTYEQYF. The CDR3, as DNA: TGTGCCAGCAGGGCCAAATATACAACAGGGGCCGTGCCAACCACCTACGAGCAGTACTTC.

The chain has TRBV2 and TRBJ1-5; maybe TRBD1 (6 bases). Trimming stripped 7 bases from V and 0 bases from J, with 7 bases between. Germline lookup yields CDR1 SNHLY and CDR2 FYNNEI. This CDR3 has 13 residues. The DNA of the CDR3 is TGTGCCAGCACCAGGGGTAGCAATCAGCCCCAGCATTTT. This encodes CASTRGSNQPQHF.

This chain joins TRBV19 and TRBJ1-5; 7 nucleotides line up with TRBD1. From germline, CDR1 is LNHDA and CDR2 SQIVND (reference sequence). J gave up 5 bases and V 5 bases, and 3 bases lay outside the gene matches. The CDR3 contains 13 residues. The CDR3 sequence: CASSADRDQPQHF. CDR3 DNA sequence: TGTGCCAGTAGTGCCGACAGGGATCAGCCCCAGCATTTT. Combining the CDR3 with reference TRBV19 and TRBJ1-5 gives the whole variable domain DGGITQSPKYLFRKEGQNVTLSCEQNLNHDAMYWYRQDPGQGLRLIYYSQIVNDFQKGDIAEGYSVSREKKESFPLTVTSAQKNPTAFYLCASSADRDQPQHFGDGTRLSIL.

The chain is built from TRBV28 and TRBJ1-1, with D possibly being TRBD1 (5 bases). V lost 8 bases to trimming and J lost 4 bases, with 17 bases between them. The CDR3 spans 14 residues. The germline gives CDR1 MDHEN, CDR2 SYDVKM. Here the CDR3 reads CASPPSGMGTEAFF. In DNA, the CDR3 is TGTGCCAGCCCCCCCTCAGGGATGGGCACTGAAGCTTTCTTT. The variable domain in full, with the rest retrieved from reference TRBV28 and TRBJ1-1, is DVKVTQSSRYLVKRTGEKVFLECVQDMDHENMFWYRQDPGLGLRLIYFSYDVKMKEKGDIPEGYSVSREKKERFSLILESASTNQTSMYLCASPPSGMGTEAFFGQGTRLTVV.

The gene calls are TRBV18 and TRBJ1-1; TRBD1 matches 7 bases. This CDR3 comprises 14 residues. The V gene's germline CDR1 is KGHSH and CDR2 LQKENI. Trimming took 5 bases from V and 0 from J; bases not matched to a gene: 3. The DNA for the CDR3 is TGTGCCAGCTCAAGGGACAGCATGAACACTGAAGCTTTCTTT. Protein product: CASSRDSMNTEAFF.

V usage is TRBV6-5 and J usage is TRBJ1-2, with D hard to call. The CDR3 loop spans 12 amino acids. Between the trimmed V and J ends, which lost 5 bases and 5 bases, there was a span of 9 bases. The germline CDR1 and CDR2 sequences are MNHEY and SVGAGI. The CDR3 region is CASSRNSYGYTF. CDR3 DNA sequence: TGTGCCAGCAGTAGGAACAGTTATGGCTACACCTTC.

DNA of the CDR3: TGTGCCTGGACCCTACCCATGGGGAGAGCGGGGGGCACCGGGGAGCTGTTTTTT. It specifies CAWTLPMGRAGGTGELFF. The chain combines TRBV30 with TRBJ2-2; 9 bases are a match to TRBD2. The CDR3 totals 18 residues. V lost 4 bases, J lost 4 bases, and 16 bases stayed unmatched. Per germline, CDR1 GTSNPN and CDR2 SVGIG (reference sequence).

V and J are TRBV23-1 and TRBJ1-2; tentative D call: TRBD1 (6 bases). TRBV23-1 is identified as an open reading frame with a role that is uncertain. The V gene lost 6 bases and the J gene lost 4 bases, with 24 bases spanning the gap. The CDR3 totals 17 residues. CDR3 amino acids: CASSPYPLDRIPYGYTF. CDR3 bases: TGCGCCAGCAGCCCCTACCCCCTCGACAGGATTCCCTATGGCTACACCTTC.

The chain recombines TRBV6-5 with TRBJ2-5, with D unresolved. CDR3 size: 13 residues. V was cut by 4 bases and J by 4 bases, with 10 bases left in between. Germline assignment: CDR1 MNHEY and CDR2 SVGAGI. CDR3 nucleotides: TGTGCCAGCAGTTCCCCAGTCAGAGAGACCCAGTACTTC. It codes for CASSSPVRETQYF.

The V gene is TRBV6-1, the J gene TRBJ1-5; possibly TRBD1 for D (5 bases). V lost 4 bases and J 6 bases, leaving 19 bases between the germline ends. The CDR3 is made up of 16 amino acids. The germline CDR1 and CDR2 sequences are MNHNS and SASEGT. The CDR3 is CASSGGGGGYGQPQHF. In DNA, the CDR3 is TGTGCCAGCAGTGGTGGGGGAGGAGGGTACGGTCAGCCCCAGCATTTT.

The gene calls are TRBV5-1 and TRBJ2-7, with TRBD1 matching 7 bases. CDR1 is SGHRS, CDR2 YFSETQ, per germline. CDR3 size: 16 residues. V shed 1 base and J 1 base; nucleotides not matched to a gene: 8. In DNA, the CDR3 is TGCGCCAGCAGCTTGAAGCCGGACAGGCAATCCTACGAGCAGTACTTC. This sequence encodes CASSLKPDRQSYEQYF.

The rearrangement joins TRBV5-1 to TRBJ2-4; a weak D match, TRBD2 (5 bases). Germline V gene data show CDR1 as SGHRS and CDR2 as YFSETQ. CDR3 size: 15 residues. V lost 1 base, J lost 9 bases, and 17 bases lay in between. In DNA, the CDR3 is TGCGCCAGCAGCTTGCTCCGGGCCCCCGAGGGCATTCAGTACTTC. It yields the protein CASSLLRAPEGIQYF.

The rearrangement uses TRBV6-5 and TRBJ2-1; weak D call: TRBD1 (6 bases). CDR1 and CDR2 (germline): MNHEY, SVGAGI. Between the trimmed V and J ends, which lost 6 bases and 3 bases, there was a span of 15 bases. This CDR3 comprises 15 residues. CDR3 protein: CASSPGTRIYNEQFF. DNA of the CDR3: TGTGCCAGCAGCCCCGGGACAAGAATCTACAATGAGCAGTTCTTC.

As DNA, the CDR3 is TGTGCCAGCAGTTCCAACACAGATACGCAGTATTTT. Translation: CASSSNTDTQYF. The chain carries TRBV27 and TRBJ2-3; D ambiguous. This CDR3 has 12 amino acids. In germline, CDR1 is MNHEY, CDR2 SMNVEV (reference sequence). The V gene lost 4 bases and the J gene lost 2 bases, with 4 bases spanning the gap.

The chain links TRBV7-3 to TRBJ2-5; D ambiguous. CDR3 length: 14 amino acids. Germline V gives CDR1 SGHTA, CDR2 FQGTGA. V was cut by 0 bases and J by 3 bases, with 8 bases left in between. CDR3 in amino acids: CASSLTQAKETQYF. CDR3 nucleotides: TGTGCCAGCAGCTTAACGCAGGCTAAAGAGACCCAGTACTTC.

The rearrangement links TRBV28 to TRBJ2-5; TRBD1 might be the D (5 bases). This CDR3 comprises 14 residues. Between the trimmed V and J ends, which lost 6 bases and 4 bases, there was a span of 15 bases. CDR1 and CDR2 (germline): MDHEN, SYDVKM. The DNA of the CDR3 is TGTGCCAGCAGGGAAGGGGTCATGGGAGAGACCCAGTACTTC. It encodes CASREGVMGETQYF. The variable domain in full, completed from reference TRBV28 and TRBJ2-5, reads DVKVTQSSRYLVKRTGEKVFLECVQDMDHENMFWYRQDPGLGLRLIYFSYDVKMKEKGDIPEGYSVSREKKERFSLILESASTNQTSMYLCASREGVMGETQYFGPGTRLLVL.

The chain recombines TRBV11-1 with TRBJ2-4, with 7 nucleotides matching TRBD1. This CDR3 is built from 14 residues. Unmatched junction bases numbered 6, after V lost 5 bases and J lost 5 bases. Germline loops: CDR1 SGHAT, CDR2 FQDESV (reference sequence). The CDR3 DNA follows: TGTGCCAGCAGCAAAACAGGGGCCCAAAACATTCAGTACTTC. Translation: CASSKTGAQNIQYF.

The table lists this clone with a count of one. V is TRBV27 and J is TRBJ2-5; D ambiguous. Trimming left V 5 bases short and J 2 bases short, with 6 bases between. Germline V lookup: CDR1 MNHEY, CDR2 SMNVEV (reference sequence). CDR3 length: 12 residues. The CDR3: CASSPLQETQYF. The CDR3 region has the DNA TGTGCCAGCAGTCCCCTTCAAGAGACCCAGTACTTC.

The rearrangement joins TRBV5-1 to TRBJ2-7, with 9 bases lining up with TRBD1. There are 12 residues in the CDR3. J was trimmed by 4 bases and V by 6 bases; bases with no gene match: 2. CDR1 and CDR2 from the germline V gene are SGHRS and YFSETQ. The CDR3 region has the DNA TGCGCCAGCACTGGACAGGGGTACGAGCAGTACTTC. Translated, it gives CASTGQGYEQYF.

The rearrangement links TRBV27 to TRBJ1-1; no definite D call. The V end was cut by 6 bases, the J end by 1 base, with 9 bases between. The germline gives CDR1 MNHEY, CDR2 SMNVEV (reference sequence). The CDR3 totals 13 residues. In DNA, the CDR3 is TGTGCCAGCAGGAGCCCACCGAACACTGAAGCTTTCTTT. Its protein product is CASRSPPNTEAFF.

The CDR3 DNA reads TGTGCCAGCAGCTTCGGGACAGGGAACATTCAGTACTTC. It codes for CASSFGTGNIQYF. The genes are TRBV11-3 and TRBJ2-4, with 9 bases that match TRBD1. V shed 3 bases, J shed 7 bases, and the junction held 1 base outside the gene matches. The CDR3 has 13 amino acids. CDR1 SGHNT and CDR2 YENEEA come from the germline V gene.

The chain employs TRBV19 and TRBJ2-5, with 7 nucleotides matching TRBD2. CDR3 length equals 14 residues. V was clipped by 5 bases and J by 2 bases; unmatched bases: 5. Germline V lookup: CDR1 LNHDA, CDR2 SQIVND (reference sequence). DNA for the CDR3: TGTGCCAGTAGTCGGGAGGCAGCACAAGAGACCCAGTACTTC. Amino acids: CASSREAAQETQYF.

The J gene is TRBJ1-4, the V gene TRBV7-6; no reliable D call. Deletions cut 5 bases from V and 8 bases from J, with 12 bases between. Looked up from germline, CDR1 is SGHVS and CDR2 is FNYEAQ. This CDR3 is built from 13 residues. The CDR3 loop reads CASSPRGGEKLFF. The CDR3 coding sequence is TGTGCCAGCAGCCCCCGGGGAGGGGAAAAACTGTTTTTT.